These T cell receptor beta chains were read from a single sample in a study of early T cells in non-severe SARS-CoV-2 infection. A single record per CDR3 protein comes from TCRdb applying MiXCR to the 5' RACE reads. The sample records tens of thousands of distinct CDR3 sequences, under 7.5% being singletons. The sample was whole blood. Receptor source: an adult who was a healthcare worker with PCR-confirmed SARS-CoV-2 infection or an uninfected control (not recorded which). The CDR3 runs from the conserved cysteine through the conserved F or W. The order of the fields is J gene, clone size, V gene, D gene, CDR3 DNA, CDR3 protein. D genes are given only for firm matches. Clone size is shown for a subset of rows, as once, few, many or a class of expanded clone.

J: TRBJ1-6
size: many
V: TRBV18
D: NA
DNA: TGTGCCAGCTCACCACTAGCCCCGGGACAAACTGGGCCACCCCTCCACTTT
CDR3: CASSPLAPGQTGPPLHF

J: TRBJ1-6
size: many
V: TRBV4-3
D: TRBD1
DNA: TGCGCCAGCAGCCTGACAGGGAGCTCCTATAATTCACCCCTCCACTTT
CDR3: CASSLTGSSYNSPLHF

J: TRBJ2-5
size: NA
V: TRBV3-1
D: NA
DNA: TGTGCCAGCAGCCAAGTACGACTGAGCCAAGAGACCCAGTACTTC
CDR3: CASSQVRLSQETQYF

J: TRBJ1-1
size: many
V: TRBV13
D: NA
DNA: TGTGCCAGCAGCTTAGGGGGAGGTGACACTGAAGCTTTCTTT
CDR3: CASSLGGGDTEAFF

J: TRBJ1-2
size: many
V: TRBV7-2
D: NA
DNA: TGTGCCAGCACCTATTTCGGACGTAACTATGGCTACACCTTC
CDR3: CASTYFGRNYGYTF

J: TRBJ2-3
size: few
V: TRBV7-2
D: TRBD2
DNA: TGTGCCAGCAGCTTTCTAGCGGGGGACCCAGATACGCAGTATTTT
CDR3: CASSFLAGDPDTQYF

J: TRBJ2-3
size: NA
V: TRBV12-3/TRBV12-4
D: NA
DNA: TGTGCCAGCAGTTCTCAACGGCTCACAGATACGCAGTATTTT
CDR3: CASSSQRLTDTQYF

J: TRBJ2-1
size: many
V: TRBV11-1
D: TRBD2
DNA: TGTGCCAGCAGCTTAGCGTCAGGTAGCGGGGGTTACAATGAGCAGTTCTTC
CDR3: CASSLASGSGGYNEQFF

J: TRBJ2-3
size: many
V: TRBV7-2
D: NA
DNA: TGTGCCAGCAGCTTAGATGTATCCGCGCAGTATTTT
CDR3: CASSLDVSAQYF

J: TRBJ1-6
size: few
V: TRBV5-4
D: TRBD1
DNA: TGTGCCAGCAGCCGGGACAGGGGGCAAAGTAATTCACCCCACCACTTT
CDR3: CASSRDRGQSNSPHHF

J: TRBJ1-1
size: many
V: TRBV28
D: NA
DNA: TGTGCCAGCAGTTCGGGCGGGCGTGGAAAGGCTGAAGCTTTCTTT
CDR3: CASSSGGRGKAEAFF

J: TRBJ2-3
size: many
V: TRBV5-1
D: NA
DNA: TGCGCCAGCAGCTTAACAGGGACAGATACGCAGTATTTT
CDR3: CASSLTGTDTQYF

J: TRBJ2-5
size: NA
V: TRBV5-4
D: NA
DNA: TGTGCCAGCAGCGGAACAACTAGTCTCGAGACCCAGTACTTC
CDR3: CASSGTTSLETQYF

J: TRBJ1-5
size: many
V: TRBV20-1
D: NA
DNA: TGCAGTGCTAGAGTAGGGGTTAGCAATCAGCCCCAGCATTTT
CDR3: CSARVGVSNQPQHF

J: TRBJ2-2
size: NA
V: TRBV20-1
D: NA
DNA: TGCAGTGCGGCGCCGGGGGCGGGCACCGGGGAGCTGTTTTTT
CDR3: CSAAPGAGTGELFF

J: TRBJ1-1
size: few
V: TRBV12-3/TRBV12-4
D: NA
DNA: TGTGCCAGCAGTTTTGTTTCGCAGCCAAAAGCTTTCTTT
CDR3: CASSFVSQPKAFF

J: TRBJ2-7
size: many
V: TRBV27
D: NA
DNA: TGTGCCAGCAGTCACAGATCTGCCTACGAGCAGTACTTC
CDR3: CASSHRSAYEQYF

J: TRBJ1-5
size: NA
V: TRBV24-1
D: TRBD1
DNA: TGTGCCACCAGTGATCCCACAGGGGATCAGCCCCAGCATTTT
CDR3: CATSDPTGDQPQHF

J: TRBJ1-2
size: many
V: TRBV7-9
D: NA
DNA: TGTGCCAGCAGCCTCCACCTCCAGGGAAACTATGGCTACACCTTC
CDR3: CASSLHLQGNYGYTF

J: TRBJ1-4
size: few
V: TRBV6-6
D: NA
DNA: TGTGCCAGCAGTTACGGGGAGGCGGGTGAAAAACTGTTTTTT
CDR3: CASSYGEAGEKLFF

J: TRBJ2-4
size: many
V: TRBV2
D: NA
DNA: TGTGCCAGCAGTTTTCTCCGGGACGACGGCATTCAGTACTTC
CDR3: CASSFLRDDGIQYF

J: TRBJ2-7
size: many
V: TRBV19
D: TRBD2
DNA: TGTGCCAGTAGTATGCCCGGGGGGGCCTCCTACGAGCAGTACTTC
CDR3: CASSMPGGASYEQYF

J: TRBJ2-3
size: few
V: TRBV4-3
D: NA
DNA: TGCGCCAGCAGCCAAGATAGGGGGGACACAGATACGCAGTATTTT
CDR3: CASSQDRGDTDTQYF

J: TRBJ2-5
size: few
V: TRBV20-1
D: NA
DNA: TGCAGTGCGAGGCAGGGGGGTATTGAGGAGACCCAGTACTTC
CDR3: CSARQGGIEETQYF

J: TRBJ2-7
size: many
V: TRBV15
D: NA
DNA: TGTGCCACCAGCAGAGATCTGATACAATACGAGCAGTACTTC
CDR3: CATSRDLIQYEQYF

J: TRBJ2-5
size: NA
V: TRBV12-3/TRBV12-4
D: TRBD2
DNA: TGTGCCAGCAGCTTTGGACTAGCGGGGGGGCGAGAGACCCAGTACTTC
CDR3: CASSFGLAGGRETQYF

J: TRBJ2-4
size: NA
V: TRBV7-9
D: TRBD1
DNA: TGTGCCAGCAGCTGGGGACAGGGGACAAACATTCAGTACTTC
CDR3: CASSWGQGTNIQYF

J: TRBJ1-1
size: few
V: TRBV5-4
D: TRBD1
DNA: TGTGCTATCTATGGGGGACAGGGGTCGAACACTGAAGCTTTCTTT
CDR3: CAIYGGQGSNTEAFF

J: TRBJ1-1
size: once
V: TRBV28
D: NA
DNA: TGTGCCAGCAGTTACATGGGAAACACTGAAGCTTTCTTT
CDR3: CASSYMGNTEAFF

J: TRBJ2-2
size: many
V: TRBV7-9
D: NA
DNA: TGTGCCAGCAGCGCAATGCTTACCACCGGGGAGCTGTTTTTT
CDR3: CASSAMLTTGELFF

J: TRBJ2-5
size: many
V: TRBV18
D: NA
DNA: TGTGCCAGCTCACCTATAGGTTCCCAAGAGACCCAGTACTTC
CDR3: CASSPIGSQETQYF

J: TRBJ1-5
size: many
V: TRBV12-3/TRBV12-4
D: TRBD1
DNA: TGTGCCAGCACGGGACAGGGTCATCAGCCCCAGCATTTT
CDR3: CASTGQGHQPQHF

J: TRBJ2-1
size: many
V: TRBV20-1
D: TRBD2
DNA: TGCAGTGCTAGAATTTACAGCGGGGGGCAGTTCTTC
CDR3: CSARIYSGGQFF

J: TRBJ2-5
size: NA
V: TRBV11-2
D: NA
DNA: TGTGCCAGCAGCTTAGGACAGATACAAGAGACCCAGTACTTC
CDR3: CASSLGQIQETQYF

J: TRBJ2-3
size: NA
V: TRBV18
D: TRBD1
DNA: TGTGCCAGCTCACCACCGACAGGGGGTCCAGATACGCAGTATTTT
CDR3: CASSPPTGGPDTQYF

J: TRBJ1-1
size: many
V: TRBV18
D: NA
DNA: TGTGCCAGCTCACCGTTCAGGGGAGGGGAGGGTGAAGCTTTCTTT
CDR3: CASSPFRGGEGEAFF

J: TRBJ2-2
size: NA
V: TRBV4-3
D: NA
DNA: TGCGCCAGCAGCCAAGAAAGAGTCACCGGGGAGCTGTTTTTT
CDR3: CASSQERVTGELFF

J: TRBJ1-1
size: few
V: TRBV12-3/TRBV12-4
D: NA
DNA: TGTGCCAGCAGTGCTACAGGGAGAGCTTTCTTT
CDR3: CASSATGRAFF

J: TRBJ2-1
size: few
V: TRBV20-1
D: TRBD2
DNA: TGCAGTCCGGCGGGGGGTTTTAACAATGAGCAGTTCTTC
CDR3: CSPAGGFNNEQFF

J: TRBJ2-7
size: NA
V: TRBV9
D: NA
DNA: TGTGCCAGCAGCGACACCCCAGACTCCGAGCAGTACTTC
CDR3: CASSDTPDSEQYF

J: TRBJ2-1
size: many
V: TRBV12-3/TRBV12-4
D: TRBD2
DNA: TGTGCCAGCAGTCGCGGACTAGGGGTTCCTAATGAGCAGTTCTTC
CDR3: CASSRGLGVPNEQFF

J: TRBJ2-7
size: few
V: TRBV5-1
D: NA
DNA: TGCGCCAGCAGCTTGGGCACGGACACGATCTACGAGCAGTACTTC
CDR3: CASSLGTDTIYEQYF

J: TRBJ2-5
size: NA
V: TRBV18
D: NA
DNA: TGTGCCAGCTCACCTTGGACAGCAGGCCAAGAGACCCAGTACTTC
CDR3: CASSPWTAGQETQYF

J: TRBJ2-1
size: many
V: TRBV20-1
D: NA
DNA: TGCAGTGCAGCCGGGAGCTCCTACAATGAGCAGTTCTTC
CDR3: CSAAGSSYNEQFF

J: TRBJ2-3
size: NA
V: TRBV4-3
D: NA
DNA: TGCGCCAGCAGCCGAGTGACTACTAGCACAGATACGCAGTATTTT
CDR3: CASSRVTTSTDTQYF

J: TRBJ2-1
size: few
V: TRBV5-1
D: TRBD2
DNA: TGCGCCAGCAGCTTCGGACTAGCGGGGGCAGATGAGCAGTTCTTC
CDR3: CASSFGLAGADEQFF

J: TRBJ2-3
size: many
V: TRBV7-2
D: NA
DNA: TGTGCCAGCAGCTTAGATTGGGCTCCTTTTCAGCCCCAGTATTTT
CDR3: CASSLDWAPFQPQYF

J: TRBJ2-1
size: many
V: TRBV6-2/TRBV6-3
D: TRBD2
DNA: TGTGCCAGCAGTTACGCCACTAGCGGGGGAGGCAATGAGCAGTTCTTC
CDR3: CASSYATSGGGNEQFF

J: TRBJ1-4
size: many
V: TRBV12-3/TRBV12-4
D: NA
DNA: TGTGCCAGCAGCCCTACCCCCGATGGGGAACTGTTTTTT
CDR3: CASSPTPDGELFF

J: TRBJ2-7
size: few
V: TRBV6-6
D: NA
DNA: TGTGCCAGCAGTTACACGGGGTACGAGCAGTACTTC
CDR3: CASSYTGYEQYF

J: TRBJ1-1
size: few
V: TRBV2
D: TRBD1
DNA: TGTGCCAGCTTACGGGACAGGTTGAACACTGAAGCTTTCTTT
CDR3: CASLRDRLNTEAFF

J: TRBJ2-7
size: many
V: TRBV28
D: NA
DNA: TGTGCCAGTTCCAAGATAGCGGAAAGGCCGAGCGAGCAGTACTTC
CDR3: CASSKIAERPSEQYF

J: TRBJ2-2
size: NA
V: TRBV18
D: NA
DNA: TGTGCCAGCCCACAGGGATCCACCGGGGAGCTGTTTTTT
CDR3: CASPQGSTGELFF